This paragraph reports one TCR beta chain. The data belong to a study of blood T cell repertoires in COVID-19. About the research overall: The origin of the acute and convalescent COVID-19 samples was the United States, Italy and Spain.

Original methodology: Reference gene primers were amplified, and this amplification served to estimate nucleated cell counts. Data came from immunoSEQ multiplex PCR; TCRdb stores just in-frame clones and leaves some out. Clonal size and the V and J genes are those of that table, whereas D and trimming came from the DNA. The sample lists about 76,000 clones; around 78% were seen once. V was trimmed by 0 bases and J by 4 bases, leaving 8 bases between them. The CDR3 is made up of 14 amino acids. The V gene's germline CDR1 is LNHDA and CDR2 SQIVND (reference sequence). The chain uses TRBV19 and TRBJ2-3; D might be TRBD1 (6 bases). The sequenced material came from peripheral blood. The receptor was isolated from a human donor in a cohort sampled during active COVID-19. Written as DNA, the CDR3 is TGTGCCAGTAGTATAGACAGGGGCCCAGATACGCAGTATTTT. Its translation: CASSIDRGPDTQYF.